Reported below is one T cell receptor beta chain. This sample is part of a study of shared clonotypes between healthy human individuals. Overall study: Each donor's CD4 naive and CD4 memory cells filled three plates apiece, CD8 naive two, and CD8 memory one.

Recent acute infections and vaccinations were absent in the healthy HIV-negative adult donors. Clones were read by immunoSEQ multiplex PCR, and TCRdb kept only the in-frame ones, dropping some. The sample records 2 million to 2.5 million clones, about nine tenths being singletons. CDR3 length: 15 residues. V was trimmed by 0 bases and J by 4 bases, leaving 12 bases between them. Germline V gives CDR1 MGHRA, CDR2 YSYEKL. The genes are TRBV4-1 and TRBJ2-5; D is unclear. The TCR sequence derives from a man younger than 30 in good health. Some clones in this sample may be carry-over from other donors' samples. The sequencing input was naive CD4+ T cells from PBMCs. The subset is: CD45RA+ positively selected. The CDR3 here is CASSQDGRSIETQYF. The CDR3 DNA sequence: TGCGCCAGCAGCCAAGACGGCAGGAGTATAGAGACCCAGTACTTC.